This T cell receptor beta chain comes out of a study of OX40 agonist ivuxolimab in advanced cancers. Study-level background: Partial responses, seen in three patients, involved one hepatocellular carcinoma and two cutaneous melanomas.

Germline V gene sequence: CDR1 MDHEN, CDR2 SYDVKM. The CDR3 loop spans 13 amino acids. V lost 7 bases and J 0 bases, leaving 6 bases between the germline ends. Sequencing was performed with immunoSEQ multiplex PCR; in TCRdb, only in-frame clones are kept and a portion is missing. The sample contains 130,000 or so clones, over 75% of which appear only once. As regards this clone: Its target is not known.

Study conclusions and caveats: On average, CD8+ T cells showed a greater number of expanded clones than CD4+.

The source was CD4+ or CD8+ T cells sorted from blood, collected in a trial of the OX40 agonist ivuxolimab. The TCR originated in an adult with an advanced solid tumor such as melanoma, head and neck, liver or kidney cancer. The chain links TRBV28 to TRBJ2-2; D is unresolved. The CDR3 here is CASKGANTGELFF. The CDR3 nucleotides read TGTGCCAGCAAGGGCGCGAACACCGGGGAGCTGTTTTTT.